What follows are 7 T cell receptor beta chains derived from one specimen sequenced in a study of T-cell memory formation after mild COVID-19. TCRdb re-derived calls from the 5' RACE reads in MiXCR, one entry per CDR3 protein. This sample carries about 350,000 distinct CDR3 sequences, approximately 15% of them seen once, and the ten largest clones take 20% to 25%. Specimen: PBMCs or a T cell subset sorted from them (not recorded which). These receptors were obtained from a man aged 18-30 years who had mild COVID-19 (a few samples of this study predate the infection). Cell type and time point are not known.

This clonotype came up a few times. The chain has TRBV18 and TRBJ2-3; D remains ambiguous. V lost 2 bases to trimming and J lost 0 bases, with 18 bases between them. Per the germline V gene, CDR1 is KGHSH and CDR2 is LQKENI. This CDR3 has 18 residues. CDR3 amino acids: CASSPLSVGQLSTDTQYF. CDR3 bases: TGTGCCAGCTCACCATTATCAGTCGGGCAGTTAAGCACAGATACGCAGTATTTT.

The table lists this clonotype with a few counts. The chain recombines TRBV29-1 with TRBJ2-3; 7 bases agree with TRBD2. Germline-derived CDR1 and CDR2 are SQVTM and ANQGSEA. CDR3 length: 13 residues. CDR3 nucleotides: TGCAGTACGGCCGGGGGGACGGCAGATACGCAGTATTTT. It specifies CSTAGGTADTQYF.

This clonotype was found a few times. V and J are TRBV2 and TRBJ1-1; D is unclear. V lost 7 bases and J 1 base, leaving 13 bases between the germline ends. Germline CDR1 and CDR2: SNHLY and FYNNEI. This CDR3 spans 14 amino acids. CDR3 sequence (DNA): TGTGCCAGCAACCCCGGTCAGCAGAACACTGAAGCTTTCTTT. It translates to CASNPGQQNTEAFF.

In its sample, this clonotype was seen many times. The chain joins TRBV28 to TRBJ1-4, with 7 bases fitting TRBD1. The CDR3 has 15 amino acids. V gave up 5 bases and J gave up 1 base; unmatched junction bases: 4. Germline assignment: CDR1 MDHEN and CDR2 SYDVKM. The DNA for the CDR3 is TGTGCCAGCAGTACCACAGGGGTAACTAATGAAAAACTGTTTTTT. Protein: CASSTTGVTNEKLFF. The whole variable domain, remainder taken from reference TRBV28 and TRBJ1-4, is DVKVTQSSRYLVKRTGEKVFLECVQDMDHENMFWYRQDPGLGLRLIYFSYDVKMKEKGDIPEGYSVSREKKERFSLILESASTNQTSMYLCASSTTGVTNEKLFFGSGTQLSVL.

This clonotype was seen many times. This rearrangement joins TRBV15 to TRBJ2-5, with TRBD2 matching over 12 bases. CDR3 length equals 16 residues. Germline loops: CDR1 LNHNV, CDR2 YYDKDF (reference sequence). Trimming cost V 1 base and J 1 base; bases outside gene matches: 1. For the CDR3, the DNA is TGTGCCACCAGCAGAGGGACTAGCGGGACCCAAGAGACCCAGTACTTC. Translated, it gives CATSRGTSGTQETQYF.

This clonotype was picked up a small number of times. The V gene is TRBV7-2, the J gene TRBJ2-5; TRBD1 agrees at 9 bases. V trimming: 0 bases; J trimming: 7 bases; junction bases outside the gene matches: 9. This CDR3 has 16 amino acids. Germline V gene sequence: CDR1 SGHTA, CDR2 FQGNSA. CDR3 amino acids: CASSLAPGTGRGTQYF. CDR3 bases: TGTGCCAGCAGCTTAGCCCCCGGGACAGGGAGGGGGACCCAGTACTTC.

V is TRBV7-9 and J is TRBJ1-1; no definite D call. V was shortened by 5 bases and J by 3 bases, with 16 bases between the two germline ends. Germline CDR1 and CDR2: SEHNR and FQNEAQ (reference sequence). This CDR3 comprises 15 residues. Written as DNA, the CDR3 is TGTGCCAGCAGCGGAACCGAGTGGGGTGACACTGAAGCTTTCTTT. Protein: CASSGTEWGDTEAFF.